What follows are 19 T cell receptor beta chains derived from one specimen sequenced in a study of identical twins' blood T cells. From the 5' RACE reads, TCRdb called clonotypes with MiXCR, one entry per CDR3 protein. Here the sample spans hundreds of thousands of distinct CDR3 sequences, roughly 31% being singletons. Sequenced input: PBMCs. Every receptor here comes from a woman between 18 and 49 years old in good health.

V gene TRBV20-1 combines with J gene TRBJ1-4; D ambiguous. Per the germline V gene, CDR1 is DFQATT and CDR2 is SNEGSKA (reference sequence). Trimming took 6 bases from V and 3 from J, leaving 14 bases between them. The CDR3 extends over 14 amino acids. DNA of the CDR3: TGCAGTGCGGACCCCCAGCGGGCTAATGAAAAACTGTTTTTT. Its translation: CSADPQRANEKLFF.

With regard to this clonotype: Relative to the germline gene, one junction end is altered; a read error may explain this. V usage is TRBV28 and J usage is TRBJ2-1; D gene uncertain. The CDR3 totals 12 residues. Per germline, CDR1 MDHEN and CDR2 SYDVKM. DNA of the CDR3: TGTGCCAGCGGCCCAGAAAGCAATGAGCAGCTCTTC. As protein: CASGPESNEQLF.

The genes are TRBV2 and TRBJ1-5, with 7 bases identical to TRBD1. CDR3 length: 15 residues. The V gene's germline CDR1 is SNHLY and CDR2 FYNNEI. Trimming at V came to 6 bases and at J to 5 bases, leaving 10 bases not matched to a gene. The CDR3 DNA follows: TGTGCCAGCAGAAACAGGGGCCTCCCCGATCAGCCCCAGCATTTT. Encoded protein: CASRNRGLPDQPQHF.

Notes on this clonotype: A much larger clone differs from this one at a single base, so this may be a read error. Given the absence of the conserved phenylalanine or tryptophan at the CDR3 end, a read error is likely. This chain connects TRBV10-3 to TRBJ1-5; D ambiguous. Trimming took off 10 bases at V and 6 bases at J, with 25 bases between the two ends. The CDR3 length is 16 residues. Looked up from germline, CDR1 is ENHRY and CDR2 is SYGVKD. CDR3 DNA: TGTGCCACCTCTACGCTAGGCCCGGTTGATCGTCAGCCCCAGCATCTT. It yields the protein CATSTLGPVDRQPQHL.

This clonotype has more than one count but fewer than ten. The gene calls are TRBV7-9 and TRBJ2-3; TRBD2 agrees at 7 bases. The J segment lost 5 bases and the V segment lost 5 bases, leaving 7 bases of the junction unmatched. CDR1 is SEHNR and CDR2 is FQNEAQ in the germline V gene (reference sequence). The CDR3 length is 14 residues. Here the CDR3 DNA reads TGTGCCAGCAGCAGATCAGGGAGGGAAGATACGCAGTATTTT. Translated, it gives CASSRSGREDTQYF.

The chain employs TRBV7-6 and TRBJ2-5; 9 bases align to TRBD2. V dropped 1 base and J dropped 4; count of bases not matched to a gene: 4. Germline loops: CDR1 SGHVS, CDR2 FNYEAQ. The CDR3 is 15 amino acids. The CDR3 loop is CASSLGTSAGETQYF. CDR3 bases: TGTGCCAGCAGCTTAGGGACTAGCGCGGGAGAGACCCAGTACTTC. The whole variable domain, remainder taken from reference TRBV7-6 and TRBJ2-5, is GAGVSQSPRYKVTKRGQDVALRCDPISGHVSLYWYRQALGQGPEFLTYFNYEAQQDKSGLPNDRFSAERPEGSISTLTIQRTEQRDSAMYRCASSLGTSAGETQYFGPGTRLLVL.

The J gene is TRBJ2-1, the V gene TRBV6-6; the match to TRBD1 covers 7 bases. From germline, CDR1 is MNHNY and CDR2 SVGAGI (reference sequence). V gave up 9 bases and J gave up 0 bases; unmatched junction bases: 11. The CDR3 spans 16 residues. CDR3 sequence reads: CASRDSIVSSYNEQFF. The CDR3, as DNA: TGTGCCAGTCGGGACAGTATAGTTAGCTCCTACAATGAGCAGTTCTTC.

This clonotype has only a few counts. V usage is TRBV7-2 and J usage is TRBJ2-1; no clear D. Germline V gene data show CDR1 as SGHTA and CDR2 as FQGNSA. The V gene lost 3 bases and the J gene lost 9 bases, with 15 bases spanning the gap. The CDR3 sequence is 14 residues long. CDR3 sequence (DNA): TGTGCCAGCAGCTTTCATGGCGTAAGTGGTGAGCAGTTCTTC. Encoded protein: CASSFHGVSGEQFF.

On this clonotype: A read error may be the cause here, since a much bigger clone is one base away. The chain uses TRBV29-1 and TRBJ1-1, with D possibly being TRBD1 (5 bases). The germline V gene encodes CDR1 SQVTM and CDR2 ANQGSEA. This CDR3 is 11 amino acids long. This chain's CDR3 is CIVAGTGQAFF. CDR3 in DNA: TGCATCGTTGCAGGGACGGGTCAGGCTTTCTTT.

This clonotype was seen only a few times. The chain couples TRBV11-2 to TRBJ2-1; no firm D call. Germline assignment: CDR1 SGHAT and CDR2 FQNNGV. V dropped 3 bases and J dropped 4 bases, with 10 bases sitting between them. This CDR3 is 14 amino acids long. This chain's CDR3 is CASSLASWYNEQFF. The CDR3 DNA reads TGTGCCAGCAGCTTGGCTAGTTGGTACAATGAGCAGTTCTTC.

This clonotype has a handful of counts. This chain links TRBV20-1 with TRBJ2-3, with D unclear. The V gene lost 3 bases and the J gene lost 1 base, with 11 bases spanning the gap. This CDR3 region has 14 residues. Germline V gene data show CDR1 as DFQATT and CDR2 as SNEGSKA (reference sequence). This CDR3 is CSARVTHGTDTQYF. The CDR3 DNA reads as TGCAGTGCTAGGGTGACTCACGGCACAGATACGCAGTATTTT.

V and J are TRBV2 and TRBJ1-5; D is possibly TRBD1 (5 bases). V was pared by 4 bases and J by 1 base, with 8 bases between. The CDR3 spans 14 residues. Germline lookup yields CDR1 SNHLY and CDR2 FYNNEI. Written as DNA, the CDR3 is TGTGCCAGCAGTGCCCAGGGAAGCAATCAGCCCCAGCATTTT. Protein: CASSAQGSNQPQHF.

This clonotype was detected only a few times. The CDR3 bases are TGCAGTGCTTCCGTCCCTAGCGGCCAAGAGACCCAGTACTTC. Amino acids: CSASVPSGQETQYF. The chain couples TRBV20-1 to TRBJ2-5; TRBD2 aligns across 7 bases. With V trimmed by 5 bases and J by 1 base, 7 bases remained unmatched. The CDR3 totals 14 residues. Per the germline V gene, CDR1 is DFQATT and CDR2 is SNEGSKA (reference sequence).

This clonotype was seen a few times. This chain links TRBV2 with TRBJ2-1; TRBD1 matches 8 bases. The CDR3 has 14 amino acids. Trimming cost V 3 bases and J 14 bases; bases outside gene matches: 12. From germline, CDR1 is SNHLY and CDR2 FYNNEI. CDR3 coding DNA: TGTGCCAGCAGTGAGAGGACAGGGAAGCAATGGAAGTTCTTC. Translation: CASSERTGKQWKFF. The whole variable domain, filled in from reference TRBV2 and TRBJ2-1, reads EPEVTQTPSHQVTQMGQEVILRCVPISNHLYFYWYRQILGQKVEFLVSFYNNEISEKSEIFDDQFSVERPDGSNFTLKIRSTKLEDSAMYFCASSERTGKQWKFFGPGTRLTVL.

A few counts support this clonotype. The genes are TRBV19 and TRBJ1-5, with 8 bases fitting TRBD1. The CDR3 length is 16 residues. Germline V lookup: CDR1 LNHDA, CDR2 SQIVND (reference sequence). With V trimmed by 6 bases and J by 2 bases, 9 bases remained unmatched. CDR3 region: CASRAPTTGGNQPQHF. For the CDR3, the DNA is TGTGCCAGTAGAGCCCCGACGACAGGGGGCAATCAGCCCCAGCATTTT.

This clonotype was seen a few times. CDR3 protein: CASSVRQAIPYNEQFF. CDR3 bases: TGTGCCAGCAGCGTAAGGCAGGCGATCCCCTACAATGAGCAGTTCTTC. This rearrangement joins TRBV9 to TRBJ2-1; D not resolved. There are 16 residues in the CDR3. CDR1 SGDLS and CDR2 YYNGEE come from the germline V gene. The V end lost 1 base, the J end lost 2 bases, and 13 bases lay between the germline ends.

In this sample, this clonotype turned up a few times. The rearrangement links TRBV5-1 to TRBJ1-6, with D hard to call. This CDR3 contains 15 residues. Germline V gives CDR1 SGHRS, CDR2 YFSETQ. Trimming shortened V by 1 base and J by 8 bases, and 13 bases separated the two germline ends. CDR3 sequence: CASSLFQRDDSPLHF. The CDR3 bases are TGCGCCAGCAGCTTGTTTCAAAGGGATGATTCACCCCTCCACTTT.

V gene TRBV11-2 combines with J gene TRBJ2-2; no firm D call. Germline-derived CDR1 and CDR2 are SGHAT and FQNNGV. The CDR3 is 15 amino acids. V dropped 8 bases and J dropped 0 bases, with 13 bases sitting between them. As DNA, the CDR3 is TGTGCCAGCCAATCTCCGGCAGCGAACACCGGGGAGCTGTTTTTT. This sequence encodes CASQSPAANTGELFF.

This chain links TRBV10-3 with TRBJ1-2, with D possibly TRBD1 on 6 matching bases. Germline CDR1 and CDR2: ENHRY and SYGVKD. This CDR3 has 13 residues. The V gene lost 4 bases and the J gene lost 5 bases, with 11 bases spanning the gap. The CDR3 region has the DNA TGTGCCATCAGTGGAACAGGGTTTTATGGCTACACCTTC. As protein: CAISGTGFYGYTF.